A selection of T cell receptor beta chains follows, all from one sample in a study of shared T cell receptors in the human thymus. The method was immunoSEQ multiplex PCR; TCRdb's version includes in-frame clones alone and lacks a portion of them. The sample lists more than 550,000 clones; 80% to 90% were seen once. The sample was also reused in another study, on human thymus T cells.

Input material: thymocytes. The receptors were gathered from a girl under two years old with a congenital heart defect. Each CDR3 is given with its conserved first and last residue. A D gene is named only where the DNA matches it firmly. Expanded clones get a size class; other rows say once, few or many, or leave the size out.

clone size	J gene	CDR3 length	V gene	D gene	CDR3 protein	CDR3 DNA
-	TRBJ1-6	18	TRBV7-6	TRBD1	CASSFGQGNSSYNSPLHF	TGTGCCAGCAGCTTCGGACAGGGCAATAGCTCCTATAATTCACCCCTCCACTTT
-	TRBJ2-7	13	TRBV10-3	-	CAISVGRGDEQYF	TGTGCCATCAGTGTGGGCAGGGGGGACGAGCAGTACTTC
-	TRBJ1-1	13	TRBV29-1	TRBD1	CSVKADRGTEAFF	TGCAGCGTTAAGGCAGACAGGGGCACTGAAGCTTTCTTT
-	TRBJ2-5	15	TRBV5-1	-	CASSFRRESGETQYF	TGCGCCAGCAGCTTCCGACGGGAGAGTGGGGAGACCCAGTACTTC
few	TRBJ2-7	18	TRBV11-2	-	CASSLGFRARKSSYEQYF	TGTGCCAGCAGCTTAGGATTCAGGGCCCGTAAATCCTCCTACGAGCAGTACTTC
-	TRBJ1-6	15	TRBV4-1	-	CASSQEDSYDSPLHF	TGCGCCAGCAGCCAAGAAGACAGCTACGATTCACCCCTCCACTTT
-	TRBJ1-2	21	TRBV4-1	-	CASSQEIARTRGGRANYGYTF	TGCGCCAGCAGCCAAGAAATTGCCAGGACCCGCGGAGGACGAGCTAACTATGGCTACACCTTC
-	TRBJ1-5	15	TRBV5-1	TRBD1	CASRPTGTDNQPQHF	TGCGCCAGCCGCCCGACGGGGACAGACAATCAGCCCCAGCATTTT
-	TRBJ2-5	17	TRBV27	-	CASSLSAGSGSGETQYF	TGTGCCAGCAGTTTATCAGCAGGTTCTGGGAGCGGAGAGACCCAGTACTTC
-	TRBJ2-7	11	TRBV2	-	CASSDSYEQYF	TGTGCCAGCAGTGACAGCTACGAGCAGTACTTC
-	TRBJ1-2	20	TRBV7-4	TRBD1	CASSLVVRTGEGEANYGYTF	TGTGCCAGCAGCTTAGTGGTACGGACAGGGGAGGGCGAAGCTAACTATGGCTACACCTTC
-	TRBJ1-5	15	TRBV19	TRBD1	CASRTGDMDNQPQHF	TGTGCCAGTAGAACAGGGGATATGGACAATCAGCCCCAGCATTTT
-	TRBJ1-2	18	TRBV15	TRBD1	CATSRVRQGVQANYGYTF	TGTGCCACCAGCAGAGTGCGACAGGGGGTTCAAGCTAACTATGGCTACACCTTC
-	TRBJ1-2	15	TRBV11-2	-	CASSTPGGTNYGYTF	TGTGCCAGCAGCACGCCGGGGGGCACCAACTATGGCTACACCTTC
-	TRBJ1-6	16	TRBV25-1	TRBD1	CASSRQGAPYNSPLHF	TGTGCCAGCAGTAGACAGGGGGCCCCCTATAATTCACCCCTCCACTTT
-	TRBJ1-5	17	TRBV11-2	-	CASSLDRNRDMYQPQHF	TGTGCCAGCAGCTTAGATCGTAACAGGGATATGTATCAGCCCCAGCATTTT
-	TRBJ1-2	13	TRBV10-2	-	CASSDGSNYGYTF	TGCGCCAGCAGTGACGGGAGTAACTATGGCTACACCTTC
-	TRBJ1-6	18	TRBV9	-	CASSVEDVGPLGSSPLHF	TGTGCCAGCAGCGTAGAGGACGTTGGGCCCCTAGGGAGTTCACCCCTCCACTTT
-	TRBJ2-1	14	TRBV7-9	-	CASSPAGVYNEQFF	TGTGCCAGCAGCCCCGCAGGGGTCTACAATGAGCAGTTCTTC
-	TRBJ2-3	19	TRBV7-3	TRBD2	CASTNKGASGGLSTDTQYF	TGTGCCAGCACGAATAAGGGGGCTAGCGGGGGATTGAGTACAGATACGCAGTATTTT
-	TRBJ1-3	14	TRBV19	-	CASSQRIGGNTIYF	TGTGCCAGTAGTCAGAGGATAGGTGGAAACACCATATATTTT
-	TRBJ2-7	13	TRBV5-1	-	CASRLGGFNEQYF	TGCGCCAGCAGGCTAGGAGGGTTCAACGAGCAGTACTTC
-	TRBJ2-1	15	TRBV7-2	TRBD2	CASSYPWTSYNEQFF	TGTGCCAGCAGCTACCCGTGGACTAGTTATAATGAGCAGTTCTTC
-	TRBJ2-5	11	TRBV6-5	-	CASSYLETQYF	TGTGCCAGCAGTTACCTGGAGACCCAGTACTTC
-	TRBJ2-2	13	TRBV9	-	CASSVAYTGELFF	TGTGCCAGCAGCGTAGCGTACACCGGGGAGCTGTTTTTT
-	TRBJ2-6	18	TRBV11-2	TRBD1	CASSALQGGVSGANVLTF	TGTGCCAGCAGCGCACTACAGGGGGGAGTCTCTGGGGCCAACGTCCTGACTTTC
-	TRBJ2-5	14	TRBV7-9	-	CASSLVYRLETQYF	TGTGCCAGCAGCTTAGTTTATAGATTAGAGACCCAGTACTTC
-	TRBJ2-2	18	TRBV4-1	TRBD1	CASSQDPGGQENTGELFF	TGCGCCAGCAGCCAAGATCCTGGGGGACAGGAGAACACCGGGGAGCTGTTTTTT
-	TRBJ2-7	13	TRBV29-1	-	CSVEYGVRYEQYF	TGCAGCGTTGAATATGGAGTAAGGTACGAGCAGTACTTC